This TCR beta chain was observed in a study of T-cell memory formation after mild COVID-19. Each CDR3 protein gets one entry after TCRdb re-called the 5' RACE reads with MiXCR. This table has about 84,000 distinct CDR3 sequences, about 15% appearing once. Germline lookup yields CDR1 LGHNA and CDR2 YNFKEQ. V lost 0 bases, J lost 0 bases, and 12 bases lay in between. This CDR3 has 17 amino acids. This clonotype has only a few counts. The genes are TRBV4-2 and TRBJ2-1; D is unclear. The sequence was obtained from an adult woman who had mild COVID-19 (a few samples of this study predate the infection). Cell type and time point are not known. The sample was PBMCs or a T cell subset sorted from them (not recorded which). The CDR3 bases are TGTGCCAGCAGCCAAGATCTGGCGGCCCCCTCCTACAATGAGCAGTTCTTC. Translating gives CASSQDLAAPSYNEQFF.